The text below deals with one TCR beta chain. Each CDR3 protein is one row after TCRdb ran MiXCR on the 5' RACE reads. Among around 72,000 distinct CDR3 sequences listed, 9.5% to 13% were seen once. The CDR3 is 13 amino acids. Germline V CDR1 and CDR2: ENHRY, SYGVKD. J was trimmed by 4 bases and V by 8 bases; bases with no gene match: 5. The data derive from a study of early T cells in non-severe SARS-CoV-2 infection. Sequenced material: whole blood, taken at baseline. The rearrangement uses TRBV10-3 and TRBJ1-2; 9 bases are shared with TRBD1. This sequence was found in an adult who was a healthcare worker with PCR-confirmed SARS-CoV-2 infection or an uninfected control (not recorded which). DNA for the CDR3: TGTGCCATCGGGACGGACAGGGGCTATGGCTACACCTTC. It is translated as CAIGTDRGYGYTF.